One and the same sample provided the 4 T cell receptor beta chains below, sequenced in a study of shared clonotypes between healthy human individuals. It was CD45RO-negative cells, positively selected for CCR7, that made up naive CD8 cells, with terminally differentiated effector memory CD45RA+ cells excluded. Here immunoSEQ multiplex PCR was the method, and the copy in TCRdb shows in-frame clones only, minus some. The sample yields 1.5 million to 2.5 million clones, about 95% seen once. Sequenced material: naive CD8+ T cells sorted from blood. The receptor source for this set is a man between 18 and 29 years old in good health.

This clone turned up a few times. This chain uses TRBV11-2 with TRBJ1-2; tentative D call: TRBD1 (5 bases). This CDR3 region has 14 residues. V gave up 5 bases and J gave up 5 bases, with 15 bases separating them. Germline CDR1 and CDR2: SGHAT and FQNNGV. The CDR3 DNA reads TGTGCCAGCAGCCTCGTAGGGGTGCCATATGGCTACACCTTC. This codes for CASSLVGVPYGYTF.

The chain uses TRBV5-6 and TRBJ1-5, with a tentative D call TRBD1 (6 bases). The germline V gene has CDR1 SGHDT and CDR2 YYEEEE. The CDR3 consists of 14 residues. V dropped 4 bases and J dropped 7 bases, with 15 bases sitting between them. CDR3: CASSTGQLQQPQHF. In nucleotides, the CDR3 is TGTGCCAGCAGCACCGGACAGCTACAGCAGCCCCAGCATTTT.

With regard to this clone: This CDR3 is also generated by other DNA sequences in the sample. The chain is built from TRBV2 and TRBJ1-1; D is unresolved. The CDR3 has 13 amino acids. V was trimmed by 3 bases and J by 5 bases, leaving 10 bases between them. Germline assignment: CDR1 SNHLY and CDR2 FYNNEI. The CDR3 DNA reads as TGTGCCAGCAGTGAGGAGGGATGGACTGAAGCTTTCTTT. The encoded protein is CASSEEGWTEAFF.

This chain connects TRBV2 to TRBJ1-5; no clear D gene. The CDR3 extends over 13 amino acids. Between the trimmed V and J ends, which lost 8 bases and 6 bases, there was a span of 14 bases. From germline, CDR1 is SNHLY and CDR2 FYNNEI. The DNA for the CDR3 is TGTGCCAGCCCCCTGGACGGCGCTCAGCCCCAGCATTTT. Residues: CASPLDGAQPQHF.